The next 32 T cell receptor beta chains were all read from a single sample in a study of PD-L1 blockade in urothelial cancer. Assay: immunoSEQ multiplex PCR; the TCRdb copy retains only in-frame clones and omits some. The table has 25,000 to 30,000 clones, 85% to 90% seen once. The sequences come from PBMCs, collected around atezolizumab (anti-PD-L1) treatment. Source of these receptors: a man in his fifties or sixties with urothelial cancer.

The CDR3 loop reads CASSPGLASYEQFF. DNA of the CDR3: TGTGCCAGCAGCCCGGGACTAGCGTCCTATGAGCAGTTCTTC. This rearrangement joins TRBV2 to TRBJ2-1, with 10 bases lining up with TRBD2. CDR3 length equals 14 residues. V shed 6 bases and J 8 bases; nucleotides not matched to a gene: 7. CDR1 and CDR2 from the germline V gene are SNHLY and FYNNEI.

V usage is TRBV10-2 and J usage is TRBJ2-3; D perhaps matches TRBD1 (6 bases). The CDR3 extends over 14 amino acids. V gave up 1 base and J gave up 1 base, with 6 bases separating them. Germline CDR1 reads WSHSY; CDR2 reads SAAADI. The CDR3 is CASSEWTGTDTQYF. CDR3 nucleotide sequence: TGCGCCAGCAGTGAGTGGACAGGCACAGATACGCAGTATTTT.

The rearrangement links TRBV2 to TRBJ1-2, with D tentatively TRBD1 (6 bases). The CDR3 contains 18 residues. CDR1 is SNHLY and CDR2 is FYNNEI in the germline V gene. V dropped 2 bases and J dropped 5 bases, with 24 bases sitting between them. The DNA for the CDR3 is TGTGCCAGCAGTGAAATCGGACAGAGAAGGTCGTCCTGGTATGGCTACACCTTC. This translates into CASSEIGQRRSSWYGYTF.

V is TRBV4-2 and J is TRBJ2-5, with 10 nucleotides matching TRBD1. This CDR3 is 16 amino acids long. Germline V lookup: CDR1 LGHNA, CDR2 YNFKEQ. The trim removed 1 base at V and 7 bases at J, leaving 9 bases unmatched. CDR3 sequence: CASSQGQGAIVGTQYF. DNA for the CDR3: TGTGCCAGCAGCCAAGGACAGGGGGCTATTGTTGGGACCCAGTACTTC.

This clone has a handful of counts. The chain links TRBV30 to TRBJ2-7; maybe TRBD1 (6 bases). Germline lookup yields CDR1 GTSNPN and CDR2 SVGIG (reference sequence). The CDR3 loop spans 13 amino acids. V lost 5 bases to trimming and J lost 5 bases, with 16 bases between them. In DNA form, the CDR3 reads TGTGCCTGGGGGAAACAGGGTCTGAACGAGCAGTACTTC. It specifies CAWGKQGLNEQYF.

The chain carries TRBV5-8 and TRBJ1-3, with 7 bases fitting TRBD1. V lost 3 bases and J lost 0; bases outside the gene matches: 12. Per the germline V gene, CDR1 is SGHTS and CDR2 is YDEGEE. CDR3 size: 18 residues. The CDR3 DNA reads TGTGCCAGCAGCTCGGGGACAGCAGTATACTACTCTGGAAACACCATATATTTT. Protein product: CASSSGTAVYYSGNTIYF.

J is TRBJ2-6 and V is TRBV28; D might be TRBD2 (7 bases). V lost 5 bases and J lost 3, with 11 bases in between. CDR3 length: 15 residues. CDR1 is MDHEN and CDR2 is SYDVKM in the germline V gene. The CDR3 spells CASSRGGGGANVLTF. CDR3 bases: TGTGCCAGCAGTAGAGGGGGGGGTGGGGCCAACGTCCTGACTTTC.

This chain links TRBV19 with TRBJ2-1; 14 nucleotides agree with TRBD2. After removal of 7 bases from V and 0 bases from J, the junction contained 11 bases not matched to a gene. Germline V gives CDR1 LNHDA, CDR2 SQIVND (reference sequence). The CDR3 is made up of 19 amino acids. The CDR3 coding sequence is TGTGCCAGTAATTTTCTCCCGGGGACTAGCGGGAGCTCCTACAATGAGCAGTTCTTC. Translated, it gives CASNFLPGTSGSSYNEQFF.

The chain combines TRBV10-2 with TRBJ2-3, with a possible D match to TRBD2 (6 bases). Per germline, CDR1 WSHSY and CDR2 SAAADI. The CDR3 totals 12 residues. Trimming left V 9 bases short and J 3 bases short, with 10 bases between. The CDR3: CASRTNTDTQYF. CDR3 in DNA: TGCGCCAGTAGGACTAATACAGATACGCAGTATTTT.

The gene calls are TRBV6-1 and TRBJ2-5; D possibly corresponds to TRBD2 (6 bases). V lost 2 bases, J lost 5 bases, and 9 bases lay in between. Germline CDR1 is MNHNS and CDR2 is SASEGT. The CDR3 runs to 13 residues. This chain's CDR3 is CASSEPGRETQYF. CDR3 sequence (DNA): TGTGCCAGCAGTGAACCAGGGAGGGAGACCCAGTACTTC.

V gene TRBV7-9 combines with J gene TRBJ2-2; 12 positions match TRBD2. The CDR3 runs to 18 residues. In germline, CDR1 is SEHNR, CDR2 FQNEAQ (reference sequence). V was pared by 2 bases and J by 0 bases, with 4 bases of the junction left unmatched. The chain's CDR3 is CASSLLPSGGANTGELFF. In DNA form, the CDR3 reads TGTGCCAGCAGCTTACTTCCTAGCGGGGGGGCGAACACCGGGGAGCTGTTTTTT.

The chain carries TRBV29-1 and TRBJ1-2, with TRBD1 identical over 10 bases. CDR1 is SQVTM and CDR2 is ANQGSEA in the germline V gene. The CDR3 totals 11 residues. Trimming cost V 4 bases and J 8 bases; bases outside gene matches: 1. CDR3 sequence (DNA): TGCAGCGTTGGGACAGGGGGAGGCTACACCTTC. Protein product: CSVGTGGGYTF.

The chain links TRBV12-5 to TRBJ2-7; 9 nucleotides agree with TRBD1. CDR1 and CDR2 (germline): LGHNT, FRNRAP. This CDR3 is built from 15 residues. V was clipped by 6 bases and J by 2 bases; unmatched bases: 8. The CDR3 nucleotides read TGTGCTAGTGGCCTCCGTCGACAGGGGGCCTACGAGCAGTACTTC. This codes for CASGLRRQGAYEQYF. The full variable domain, rest sourced from reference TRBV12-5 and TRBJ2-7, is DARVTQTPRHKVTEMGQEVTMRCQPILGHNTVFWYRQTMMQGLELLAYFRNRAPLDDSGMPKDRFSAEMPDATLATLKIQPSEPRDSAVYFCASGLRRQGAYEQYFGPGTRLTVT.

This chain joins TRBV4-1 and TRBJ1-2, with 7 bases identical to TRBD1. Trimming removed 3 bases from V and 2 bases from J; junction bases left unmatched: 12. Per the germline V gene, CDR1 is MGHRA and CDR2 is YSYEKL. The CDR3 extends over 17 amino acids. CDR3 region: CASSHPRNGTANYGYTF. In nucleotides, the CDR3 is TGCGCCAGCAGCCACCCGAGGAACGGGACAGCCAACTATGGCTACACCTTC.

The V and J genes are TRBV6-1 and TRBJ2-1, with 7 bases identical to TRBD2. Per germline, CDR1 MNHNS and CDR2 SASEGT. Germline trimming cut 2 bases from V and 0 bases from J; bases unmatched to any gene: 4. This CDR3 has 16 amino acids. The CDR3 sequence is CASSEFGEGSYNEQFF. The CDR3 DNA reads TGTGCCAGCAGTGAATTTGGGGAGGGCTCCTACAATGAGCAGTTCTTC.

This sequence joins TRBV7-3 and TRBJ2-5; 10 bases are a match to TRBD2. The CDR3 runs to 14 residues. CDR1 is SGHTA, CDR2 FQGTGA, per germline. Trimming cost V 5 bases and J 5 bases; bases outside gene matches: 5. This CDR3 reads CASSLAGAGETQYF. Written as DNA, the CDR3 is TGTGCCAGCAGCCTAGCGGGGGCGGGGGAGACCCAGTACTTC.

The V call is TRBV2, the J call TRBJ2-3; D is perhaps TRBD2 (5 bases). The germline V gene has CDR1 SNHLY and CDR2 FYNNEI. The CDR3 runs to 13 residues. Trimming cost V 2 bases and J 2 bases, with 5 bases left between them. Here the CDR3 DNA reads TGTGCCAGCAGTGAACTAGCCACAGATACGCAGTATTTT. Its protein is CASSELATDTQYF.

The rearrangement links TRBV4-2 to TRBJ2-2, with D possibly matching TRBD1 (5 bases). Trimming took off 4 bases at V and 6 bases at J, with 12 bases between the two ends. The germline V gene has CDR1 LGHNA and CDR2 YNFKEQ. The CDR3 is made up of 14 amino acids. CDR3 in DNA: TGTGCCAGCAGCCTTGAGGACATGTCCGGGGAGCTGTTTTTT. Encoded protein: CASSLEDMSGELFF.

The chain has TRBV7-9 and TRBJ2-1, with 9 nucleotides matching TRBD2. The CDR3 extends over 18 amino acids. The V and J ends lost 2 bases and 7 bases, in that order; junction bases with no gene match: 15. Germline values: CDR1 SEHNR, CDR2 FQNEAQ (reference sequence). The CDR3 nucleotides read TGTGCCAGCAGCTTACCCCCCAGGCTAGCGGGAAGAAAGAATGAGCAGTTCTTC. This translates into CASSLPPRLAGRKNEQFF.

The V and J genes are TRBV30 and TRBJ1-1; D is unclear. The CDR3 totals 13 residues. Trimming stripped 2 bases from V and 4 bases from J, with 11 bases between. Germline lookup yields CDR1 GTSNPN and CDR2 SVGIG (reference sequence). CDR3 bases: TGTGCCTGGAGTAAAACAGCCTTCACTGAAGCTTTCTTT. Translated: CAWSKTAFTEAFF.

The chain has TRBV4-2 and TRBJ1-1, with D perhaps matching TRBD1 (5 bases). Germline-derived CDR1 and CDR2 are LGHNA and YNFKEQ. V was clipped by 0 bases and J by 4 bases, with 9 bases between them. The CDR3 extends over 14 amino acids. The CDR3 DNA reads TGTGCCAGCAGCCAAGATAGGGGAAGCACTGAAGCTTTCTTT. This sequence encodes CASSQDRGSTEAFF.

The V and J genes are TRBV28 and TRBJ2-7, with 7 nucleotides matching TRBD2. Trimming took 7 bases from V and 0 from J; bases not matched to a gene: 6. CDR1 and CDR2 from the germline V gene are MDHEN and SYDVKM. The CDR3 is 14 residues long. CDR3 protein: CASILGGSSYEQYF. CDR3 nucleotides: TGTGCCAGCATACTGGGAGGGAGCTCCTACGAGCAGTACTTC.

This sequence joins TRBV27 and TRBJ2-3, with TRBD2 identical over 13 bases. CDR1 is MNHEY, CDR2 SMNVEV, per germline (reference sequence). The CDR3 is 19 amino acids. J lost 1 base, V lost 2 bases, and 9 bases had no gene match. The CDR3: CASSLGGTSGVTRTDTQYF. The CDR3, as DNA: TGTGCCAGCAGTTTAGGAGGGACTAGCGGGGTTACACGCACAGATACGCAGTATTTT.

The chain couples TRBV7-2 to TRBJ1-5, with 7 positions matching TRBD1. There are 15 residues in the CDR3. In germline, CDR1 is SGHTA, CDR2 FQGNSA. J gave up 4 bases and V 3 bases, and 6 bases lay outside the gene matches. The CDR3 region is CASSFPGGWNQPQHF. The DNA of the CDR3 is TGTGCCAGCAGCTTCCCAGGGGGATGGAATCAGCCCCAGCATTTT.

CDR3 bases: TGTGCCAGCAGCGGACTAGCGGGAGGGTCCTACAATGAGCAGTTCTTC. Encoded protein: CASSGLAGGSYNEQFF. This sequence joins TRBV9 and TRBJ2-1; the match to TRBD2 covers 14 bases. Germline values: CDR1 SGDLS, CDR2 YYNGEE. This CDR3 contains 16 residues. Losses at the gene ends were 3 bases for V and 1 base for J; bases not matched to a gene: 0.

This chain connects TRBV11-2 to TRBJ2-1, with a possible D match to TRBD2 (6 bases). From germline, CDR1 is SGHAT and CDR2 FQNNGV. CDR3 length equals 15 residues. Trimming cost V 3 bases and J 4 bases, with 13 bases left between them. The chain's CDR3 is CASSFGGMAYNEQFF. The CDR3 region has the DNA TGTGCCAGCAGCTTTGGAGGGATGGCATACAATGAGCAGTTCTTC.

The chain is built from TRBV11-2 and TRBJ2-1, with a weak D call TRBD2 (6 bases). The CDR3 spans 12 residues. With 6 bases removed from V and 7 bases from J, the gap between germline ends came to 10 bases. CDR1 and CDR2 from the germline V gene are SGHAT and FQNNGV. The DNA for the CDR3 is TGTGCCAGCAGAGGGACTCGGAATGAGCAGTTCTTC. Protein sequence: CASRGTRNEQFF.

The gene calls are TRBV30 and TRBJ2-1; D gene unclear. The germline CDR1 and CDR2 sequences are GTSNPN and SVGIG (reference sequence). This CDR3 comprises 13 residues. Trimming cost V 0 bases and J 3 bases, with 6 bases left between them. CDR3 loop: CAWSVGGYNEQFF. The CDR3 region has the DNA TGTGCCTGGAGTGTAGGCGGCTACAATGAGCAGTTCTTC.

This sequence joins TRBV18 and TRBJ1-1; D ambiguous. Germline V lookup: CDR1 KGHSH, CDR2 LQKENI. CDR3 length: 14 amino acids. Trimming left V 2 bases short and J 1 base short, with 8 bases between. The CDR3 DNA sequence: TGTGCCAGCTCACCAACCGCGGGGAACACTGAAGCTTTCTTT. Its translation is CASSPTAGNTEAFF.

V usage is TRBV18 and J usage is TRBJ2-7; tentatively, D is TRBD2 (6 bases). V was pared by 3 bases and J by 0 bases, with 12 bases between. The CDR3 consists of 15 residues. Germline V gene data show CDR1 as KGHSH and CDR2 as LQKENI. Written as DNA, the CDR3 is TGTGCCAGCTCACCGGGTGGAGGGCGCTCCTACGAGCAGTACTTC. Translation gives CASSPGGGRSYEQYF.

The V and J genes are TRBV6-4 and TRBJ2-2, with TRBD1 matching over 7 bases. The V gene's germline CDR1 is MRHNA and CDR2 SNTAGT. Losses at the gene ends were 5 bases for V and 3 bases for J; bases not matched to a gene: 6. The CDR3 loop spans 15 amino acids. The DNA for the CDR3 is TGTGCCAGCAGTCCCGGGACAGCCTACACCGGGGAGCTGTTTTTT. Its protein product is CASSPGTAYTGELFF.

CDR3 protein: CASSDLAGGIYEQYF. DNA for the CDR3: TGTGCCAGCAGCGATCTAGCGGGGGGTATTTACGAGCAGTACTTC. This rearrangement joins TRBV13 to TRBJ2-7; 11 bases match TRBD2. Germline trimming cut 5 bases from V and 4 bases from J; bases unmatched to any gene: 7. This CDR3 comprises 15 residues. Germline lookup yields CDR1 PRHDT and CDR2 FYEKMQ (reference sequence).